This entry describes one T cell receptor beta chain. V lost 5 bases and J lost 7, with 17 bases in between. This CDR3 has 14 amino acids. Germline V CDR1 and CDR2: MNHEY, SVGAGI. The data belong to a study of blood T cell repertoires in COVID-19. TCRdb keeps only in-frame clones here, not all; method: immunoSEQ multiplex PCR. The sample yields 300,000 to 450,000 clones, approximately 90% seen once. J is TRBJ1-2 and V is TRBV6-5; D possibly corresponds to TRBD1 (6 bases). Sample: PBMCs or T cells enriched from blood (not recorded which). This sequence was found in a woman aged 18-29 years who had recovered from COVID-19. DNA of the CDR3: TGTGCCAGCAGTCCTCGGGGGGCCCCAGGTGGCTACACCTTC. It yields the protein CASSPRGAPGGYTF.